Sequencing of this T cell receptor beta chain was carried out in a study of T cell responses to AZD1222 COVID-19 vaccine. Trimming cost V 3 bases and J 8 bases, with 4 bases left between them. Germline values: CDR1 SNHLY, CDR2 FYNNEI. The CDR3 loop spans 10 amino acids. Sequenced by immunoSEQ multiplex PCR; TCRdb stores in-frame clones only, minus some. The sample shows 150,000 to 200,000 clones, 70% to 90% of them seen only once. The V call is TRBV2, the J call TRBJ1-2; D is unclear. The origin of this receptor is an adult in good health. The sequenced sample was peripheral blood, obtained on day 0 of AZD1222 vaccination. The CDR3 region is CASSEQGYTF. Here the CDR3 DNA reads TGTGCCAGCAGTGAGCAGGGCTACACCTTC.